This TCR beta chain was recovered during a study of T cell changes during pregnancy in multiple sclerosis (dated 2019 in TCRdb). A note on the overall study: The study looked at changes in the T cell repertoire across pregnancy in women with multiple sclerosis.

The method behind the library was the immunoSEQ multiplex PCR assay. As stored in TCRdb, this immuneACCESS dataset retains in-frame rearrangements with V and J assigned. A fraction of the clones does not appear; measured against another copy, unresolved V genes explain less than half of the discrepancy, and the remainder lacks a known reason. The sample has around 80,000 clones on record, approximately 95% of them singletons. Clones ranked in the top ten supply around 0.97% of the sample. The CDR3 covers 14 residues, taking in both the cysteine and the phenylalanine. Of the read, only the CDR3 DNA is kept; its 42 bases are in frame from base 1. Trimmed from V: 6 bases; trimmed from J: 4 bases; junction bases lacking a gene match: 8. CDR1 and CDR2 (SNHLY, FYNNEI) derive from the germline V gene. Note on this clone: The specificity of this receptor is unknown. No much larger clone exists at a distance of one base, and base qualities are not known.

Material: peripheral blood, obtained in the second trimester of pregnancy. The chain is encoded by TRBV2 joined to TRBJ2-7; 8 central bases correspond to TRBD2. The receptor comes from a female donor in good health, enrolled as a control in a pregnancy study. The nucleotide sequence is TGTGCCAGCAGGCAGTCGGGAGGGCCGTACGAGCAGTACTTC. Its translation reads: CASRQSGGPYEQYF.